This T cell receptor beta chain was identified during a study of T cell responses to AZD1222 COVID-19 vaccine. In the case of this clone: Its antigen remains unknown.

The protocol was immunoSEQ multiplex PCR, while the TCRdb copy is restricted to in-frame clones and leaves out a portion. The sample has some 130,000 clones, under 90% seen once. The CDR3 consists of 14 residues. CDR1 and CDR2 (germline): LNHDA, SQIVND (reference sequence). The V and J ends lost 5 bases and 2 bases respectively, with 13 bases between them. Study conclusions and caveats: In the spike-specific TCR repertoire, nearly half reportedly target unmutated variant regions.

This specimen consisted of peripheral blood, obtained on day 0 of AZD1222 vaccination. J is TRBJ2-7 and V is TRBV19; TRBD1 might be the D (5 bases). The clonotype originates from an adult in good health. The CDR3 DNA sequence: TGTGCCAGTAGTCACCCGGACAAGCCCTACGAGCAGTACTTC. Protein: CASSHPDKPYEQYF. Complete variable domain (other parts from reference TRBV19 and TRBJ2-7): DGGITQSPKYLFRKEGQNVTLSCEQNLNHDAMYWYRQDPGQGLRLIYYSQIVNDFQKGDIAEGYSVSREKKESFPLTVTSAQKNPTAFYLCASSHPDKPYEQYFGPGTRLTVT.